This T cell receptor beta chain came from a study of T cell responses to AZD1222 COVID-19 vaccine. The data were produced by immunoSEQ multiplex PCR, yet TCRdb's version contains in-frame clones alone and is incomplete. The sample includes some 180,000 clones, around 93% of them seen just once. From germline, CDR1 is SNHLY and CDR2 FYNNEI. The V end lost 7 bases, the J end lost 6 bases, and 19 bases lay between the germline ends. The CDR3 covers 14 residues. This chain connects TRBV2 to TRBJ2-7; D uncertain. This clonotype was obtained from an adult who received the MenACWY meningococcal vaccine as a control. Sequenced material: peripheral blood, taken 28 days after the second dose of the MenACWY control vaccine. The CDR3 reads CASTQGARAFEQYF. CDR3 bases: TGTGCCAGCACCCAAGGTGCCCGCGCCTTCGAGCAGTACTTC.